This entry features one T cell receptor (beta chain) sequence. Its matching antigen is unknown. This record comes from a study of shared clonotypes between healthy human individuals. Notes on the study in general: Researchers sampled only blood; tissue repertoires likely differ. The genetic and exposure-history diversity represented was limited by few donors.

V was shortened by 1 base and J by 5 bases, with 3 bases between the two germline ends. The CDR3 covers 12 residues. From germline, CDR1 is SEHNR and CDR2 FQNEAQ (reference sequence). Unsorted PBMC DNA sequencing spanned ten immunoSEQ deep assay plates. Repertoires were generated with immunoSEQ multiplex PCR, while TCRdb's copy carries only in-frame clones and drops some. The sample carries some 500,000 clones, 79% recorded once. The sequence derives from a woman in her thirties or forties in good health. Some clones in this sample may be carry-over from other donors' samples. Sequencing was performed on PBMCs. The J gene is TRBJ1-3, the V gene TRBV7-9, with D uncertain. The DNA for the CDR3 is TGTGCCAGCAGCTTAGACCGAAACACCATATATTTT. Translating gives CASSLDRNTIYF.